Detailed here is one TCR beta chain. The antigen this receptor binds is unknown. Base qualities are not provided; no much larger clone lies one nucleotide away. The sample belongs to a study of blood T cell repertoires in COVID-19 (dated by TCRdb to 2018 to 2020). Broadly, across the study: Samples covering the acute and convalescent phases of COVID-19 were provided by collaborators in the United States, Italy and Spain. The dataset comprised deeply sampled blood TCRbeta repertoires from subjects exposed to, actively infected with, or recovered from COVID-19. Samples were obtained from the ongoing ImmuneRACE study (first 160 participants) and from over a thousand subjects provided by 6 global collaborators. A de-identified subject ID, COVID-19 status, age in years and sex were almost always included in the sample metadata. A freely available public database, intended as a resource for researchers studying the immune response to SARS-CoV-2, is where the repertoires were released. The material from the prospective study consisted of cDNA or gDNA derived from T cells, B-cell-depleted T cells, or PBMCs. Where available, HLA class I and class II types were taken from metadata supplied by the sample provider and were not determined by assay-based typing.

Results the study describes overall, beyond this receptor: Clinical and demographic metadata were provided uncurated, with the amount varying by source and participant.

The collaborating institutions used their own protocols to collect whole blood in K2EDTA tubes. For TCRbeta analysis, collaborators shipped samples in one of three forms: frozen whole blood, isolated PBMCs, or DNA extracted from either of those sample types. TCRbeta CDR3 regions were amplified from genomic DNA by means of the immunoSEQ Assay, a bias-controlled multiplex PCR. On the authors' methods: Within the assay, amplification of reference gene primers was used to estimate how many nucleated cells each sample contained. Sequence reads were collapsed and filtered to measure the absolute abundance of every unique TCRbeta CDR3 rearrangement. Productive Simpson clonality was computed per sample as the square root of Simpson's diversity index over productive rearrangements. TCRdb took over this immuneACCESS table, retaining in-frame rearrangements with V and J assigned. Such tables are incomplete; in checked studies, under half of the missing clones stem from an unresolved V gene, and the remainder is unexplained. From that table come the V and J calls and clone size; the DNA was used to work out D and trimming. This sample gives over 45,000 clones in total; roughly four fifths of them show up just once. The biggest ten clones account for 7% to 8.5% of the sample.

The junction shows trimming of 2 bases on V and 11 bases on J, plus 16 bases between the germline ends. The germline V gene supplies CDR1 SGHRS and CDR2 YFSETQ. The CDR3 covers 13 residues, taking in both the cysteine and the phenylalanine. The sequence is cut down to CDR3 DNA, 39 bases in frame from base 1. The receptor's source is a man aged 60 to 69 with active COVID-19. The sample taken for sequencing was peripheral blood. Recombination linked TRBV5-1 to TRBJ1-1; there is no confident call for the D gene. Here the CDR3 is given as CASSFGDKAWAFF. The DNA sequence reads TGCGCCAGCAGCTTTGGCGACAAAGCTTGGGCTTTCTTT.